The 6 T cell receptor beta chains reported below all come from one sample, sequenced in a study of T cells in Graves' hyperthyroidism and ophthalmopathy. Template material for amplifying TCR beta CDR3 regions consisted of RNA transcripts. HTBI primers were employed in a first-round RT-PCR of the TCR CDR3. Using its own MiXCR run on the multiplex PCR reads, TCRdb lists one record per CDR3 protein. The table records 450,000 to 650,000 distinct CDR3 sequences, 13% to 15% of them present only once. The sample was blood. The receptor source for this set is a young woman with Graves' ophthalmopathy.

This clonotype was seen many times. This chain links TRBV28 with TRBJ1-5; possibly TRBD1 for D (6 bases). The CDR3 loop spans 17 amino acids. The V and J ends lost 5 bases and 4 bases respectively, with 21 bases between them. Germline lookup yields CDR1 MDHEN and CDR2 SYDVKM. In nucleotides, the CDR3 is TGTGCCAGCAGTCAGGGACCGGGGGGCGATAGTAATCAGCCCCAGCATTTT. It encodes CASSQGPGGDSNQPQHF.

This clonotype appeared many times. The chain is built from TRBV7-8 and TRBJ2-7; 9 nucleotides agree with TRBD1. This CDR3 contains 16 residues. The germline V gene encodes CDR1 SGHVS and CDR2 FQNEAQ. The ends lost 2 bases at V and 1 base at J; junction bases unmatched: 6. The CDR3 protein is CASSLSRQGGSYEQYF. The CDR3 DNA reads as TGTGCCAGCAGCTTATCTCGACAGGGGGGATCCTACGAGCAGTACTTC.

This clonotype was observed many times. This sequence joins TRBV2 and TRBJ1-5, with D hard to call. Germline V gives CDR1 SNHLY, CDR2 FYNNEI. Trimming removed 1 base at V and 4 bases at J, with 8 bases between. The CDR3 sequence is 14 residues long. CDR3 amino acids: CASSEGTENQPQHF. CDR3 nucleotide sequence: TGTGCCAGCAGTGAAGGGACGGAAAATCAGCCCCAGCATTTT.

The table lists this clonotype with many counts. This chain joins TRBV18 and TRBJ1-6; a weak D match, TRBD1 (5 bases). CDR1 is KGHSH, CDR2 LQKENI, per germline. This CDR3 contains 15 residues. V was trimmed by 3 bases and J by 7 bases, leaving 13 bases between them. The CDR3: CASSPEEGKNSPLHF. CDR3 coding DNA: TGTGCCAGCTCACCCGAGGAGGGGAAGAATTCACCCCTCCACTTT. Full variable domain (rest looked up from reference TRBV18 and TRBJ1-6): NAGVMQNPRHLVRRRGQEARLRCSPMKGHSHVYWYRQLPEEGLKFMVYLQKENIIDESGMPKERFSAEFPKEGPSILRIQQVVRGDSAAYFCASSPEEGKNSPLHFGNGTRLTVT.

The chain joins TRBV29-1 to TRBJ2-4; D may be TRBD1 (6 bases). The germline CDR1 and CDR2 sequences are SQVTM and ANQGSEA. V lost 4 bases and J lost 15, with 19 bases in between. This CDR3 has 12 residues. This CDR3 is CSVGYNRDKVYF. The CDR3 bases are TGCAGCGTTGGTTATAACCGGGACAAGGTGTACTTC.

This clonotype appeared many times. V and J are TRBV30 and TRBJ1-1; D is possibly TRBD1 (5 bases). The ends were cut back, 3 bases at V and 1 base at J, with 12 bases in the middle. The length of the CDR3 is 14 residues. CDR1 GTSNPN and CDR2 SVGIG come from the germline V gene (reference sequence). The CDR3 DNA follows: TGTGCCTGGAGGGGGGGTTTAGAGAACACTGAAGCTTTCTTT. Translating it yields CAWRGGLENTEAFF. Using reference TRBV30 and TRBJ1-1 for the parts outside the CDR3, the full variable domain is SQTIHQWPATLVQPVGSPLSLECTVEGTSNPNLYWYRQAAGRGLQLLFYSVGIGQISSEVPQNLSASRPQDRQFILSSKKLLLSDSGFYLCAWRGGLENTEAFFGQGTRLTVV.